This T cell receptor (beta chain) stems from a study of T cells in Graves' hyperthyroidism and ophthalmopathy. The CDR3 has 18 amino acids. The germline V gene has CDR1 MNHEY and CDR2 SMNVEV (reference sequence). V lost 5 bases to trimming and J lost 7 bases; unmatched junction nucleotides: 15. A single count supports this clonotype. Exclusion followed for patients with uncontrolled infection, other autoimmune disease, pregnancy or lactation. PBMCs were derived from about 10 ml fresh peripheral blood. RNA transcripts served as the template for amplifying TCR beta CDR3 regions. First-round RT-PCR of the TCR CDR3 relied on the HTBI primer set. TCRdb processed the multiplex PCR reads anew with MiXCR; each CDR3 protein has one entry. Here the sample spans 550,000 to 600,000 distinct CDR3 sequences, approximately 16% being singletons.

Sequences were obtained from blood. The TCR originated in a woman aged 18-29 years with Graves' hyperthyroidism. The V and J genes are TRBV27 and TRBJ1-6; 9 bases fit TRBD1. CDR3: CASSPRTGVGNGNSPLHF. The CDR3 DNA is TGTGCCAGCAGTCCGCGGACAGGGGTCGGTAATGGGAATTCACCCCTCCACTTT.